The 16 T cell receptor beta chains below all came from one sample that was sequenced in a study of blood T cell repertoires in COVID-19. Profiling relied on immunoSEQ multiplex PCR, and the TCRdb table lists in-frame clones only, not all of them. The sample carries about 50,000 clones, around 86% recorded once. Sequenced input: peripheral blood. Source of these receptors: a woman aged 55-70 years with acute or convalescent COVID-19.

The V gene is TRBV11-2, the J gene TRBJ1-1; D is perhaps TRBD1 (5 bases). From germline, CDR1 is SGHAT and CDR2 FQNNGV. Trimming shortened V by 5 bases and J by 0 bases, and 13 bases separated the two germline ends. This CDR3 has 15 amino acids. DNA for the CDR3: TGTGCCAGCAGCAGGGGAGGACACCTGAACACTGAAGCTTTCTTT. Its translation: CASSRGGHLNTEAFF. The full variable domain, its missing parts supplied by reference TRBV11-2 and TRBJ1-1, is EAGVAQSPRYKIIEKRQSVAFWCNPISGHATLYWYQQILGQGPKLLIQFQNNGVVDDSQLPKDRFSAERLKGVDSTLKIQPAKLEDSAVYLCASSRGGHLNTEAFFGQGTRLTVV.

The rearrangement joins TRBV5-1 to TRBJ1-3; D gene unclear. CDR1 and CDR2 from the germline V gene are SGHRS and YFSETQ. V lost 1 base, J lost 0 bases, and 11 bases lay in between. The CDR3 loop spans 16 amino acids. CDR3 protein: CASSLTESNSGNTIYF. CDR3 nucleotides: TGCGCCAGCAGCTTGACCGAATCTAACTCTGGAAACACCATATATTTT.

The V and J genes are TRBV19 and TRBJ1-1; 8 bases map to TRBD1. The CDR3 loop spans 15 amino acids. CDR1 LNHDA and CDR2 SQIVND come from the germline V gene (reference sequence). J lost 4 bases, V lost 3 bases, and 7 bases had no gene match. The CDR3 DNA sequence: TGTGCCAGTAGTATCCGGACAGGGTCGGGCACTGAAGCTTTCTTT. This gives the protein CASSIRTGSGTEAFF.

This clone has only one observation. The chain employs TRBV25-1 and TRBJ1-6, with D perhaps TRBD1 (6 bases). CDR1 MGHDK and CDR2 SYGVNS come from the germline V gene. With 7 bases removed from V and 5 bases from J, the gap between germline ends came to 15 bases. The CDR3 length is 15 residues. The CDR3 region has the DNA TGTGCCAGCAATCCGAACAGGGTCCATAATTCACCCCTCCACTTT. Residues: CASNPNRVHNSPLHF.

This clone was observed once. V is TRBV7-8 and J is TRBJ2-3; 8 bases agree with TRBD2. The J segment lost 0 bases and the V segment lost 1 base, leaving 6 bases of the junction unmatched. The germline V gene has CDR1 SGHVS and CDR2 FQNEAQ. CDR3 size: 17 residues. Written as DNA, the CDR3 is TGTGCCAGCAGCTTAGAGCGGGGGTTTTCTAGCACAGATACGCAGTATTTT. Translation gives CASSLERGFSSTDTQYF. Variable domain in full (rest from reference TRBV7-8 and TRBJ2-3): GAGVSQSPRYKVAKRGQDVALRCDPISGHVSLFWYQQALGQGPEFLTYFQNEAQLDKSGLPSDRFFAERPEGSVSTLKIQRTQQEDSAVYLCASSLERGFSSTDTQYFGPGTRLTVL.

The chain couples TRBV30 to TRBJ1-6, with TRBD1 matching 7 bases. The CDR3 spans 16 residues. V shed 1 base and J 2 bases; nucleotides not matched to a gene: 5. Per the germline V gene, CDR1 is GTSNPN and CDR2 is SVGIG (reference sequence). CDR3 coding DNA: TGTGCCTGGAGTGCCGTCGGGACAGCCTATAATTCACCCCTCCACTTT. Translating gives CAWSAVGTAYNSPLHF.

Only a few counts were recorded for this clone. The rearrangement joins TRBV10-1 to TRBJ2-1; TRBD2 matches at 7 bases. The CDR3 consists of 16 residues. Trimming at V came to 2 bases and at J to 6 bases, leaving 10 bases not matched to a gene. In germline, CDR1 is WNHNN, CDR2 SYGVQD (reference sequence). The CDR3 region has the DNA TGCGCCAGCAGTGAGGGCGCGGGAGTAATCGGCAATGAGCAGTTCTTC. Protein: CASSEGAGVIGNEQFF.

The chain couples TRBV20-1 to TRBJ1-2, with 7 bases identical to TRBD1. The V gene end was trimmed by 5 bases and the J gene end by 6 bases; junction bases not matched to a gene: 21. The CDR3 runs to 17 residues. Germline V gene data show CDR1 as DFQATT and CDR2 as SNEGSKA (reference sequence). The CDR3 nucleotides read TGCAGTGCTGGTGGAGGGGGCAGGGCGGCTGGTATTGATGGCTACACCTTC. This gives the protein CSAGGGGRAAGIDGYTF.

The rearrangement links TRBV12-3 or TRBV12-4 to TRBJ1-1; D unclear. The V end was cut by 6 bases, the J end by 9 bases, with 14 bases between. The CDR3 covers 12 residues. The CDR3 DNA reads TGTGCCAGCAGCCTCGAGGAATCCAAAGCTTTCTTT. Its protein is CASSLEESKAFF.

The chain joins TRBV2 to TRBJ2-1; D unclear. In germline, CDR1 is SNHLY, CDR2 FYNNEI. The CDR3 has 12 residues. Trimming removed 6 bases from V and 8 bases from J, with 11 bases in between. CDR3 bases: TGTGCCAGCAGACCCGACTGGGATGAGCAGTTCTTC. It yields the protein CASRPDWDEQFF.

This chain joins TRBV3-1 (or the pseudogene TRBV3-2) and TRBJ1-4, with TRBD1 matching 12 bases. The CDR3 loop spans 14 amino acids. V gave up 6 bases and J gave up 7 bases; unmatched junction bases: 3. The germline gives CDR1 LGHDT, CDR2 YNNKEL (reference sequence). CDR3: CASRRDRGPEKLFF. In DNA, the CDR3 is TGTGCCAGCAGGAGGGACAGGGGGCCTGAAAAACTGTTTTTT.

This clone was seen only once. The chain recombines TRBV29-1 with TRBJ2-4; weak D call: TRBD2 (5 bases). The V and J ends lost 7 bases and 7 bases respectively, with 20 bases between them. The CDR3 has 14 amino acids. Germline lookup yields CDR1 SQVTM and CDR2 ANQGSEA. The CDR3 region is CSAAVVGDWNIQYF. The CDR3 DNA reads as TGCAGCGCAGCGGTCGTGGGAGATTGGAACATTCAGTACTTC.

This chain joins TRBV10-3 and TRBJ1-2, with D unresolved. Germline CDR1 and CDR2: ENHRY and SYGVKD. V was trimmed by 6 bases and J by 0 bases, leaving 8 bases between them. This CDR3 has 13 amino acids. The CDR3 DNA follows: TGTGCCATCAGGGTAGAAGCTAACTATGGCTACACCTTC. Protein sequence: CAIRVEANYGYTF.

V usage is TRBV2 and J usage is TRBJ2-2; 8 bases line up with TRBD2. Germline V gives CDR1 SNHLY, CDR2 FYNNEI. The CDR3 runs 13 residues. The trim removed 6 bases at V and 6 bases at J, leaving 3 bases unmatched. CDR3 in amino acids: CASRTGGPGELFF. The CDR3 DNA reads TGTGCCAGCAGAACGGGGGGGCCCGGGGAGCTGTTTTTT.

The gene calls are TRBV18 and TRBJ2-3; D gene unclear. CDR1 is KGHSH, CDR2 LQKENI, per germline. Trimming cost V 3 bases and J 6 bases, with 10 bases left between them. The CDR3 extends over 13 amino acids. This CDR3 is CASSPASADTQYF. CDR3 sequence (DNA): TGTGCCAGCTCACCTGCTAGTGCGGATACGCAGTATTTT.

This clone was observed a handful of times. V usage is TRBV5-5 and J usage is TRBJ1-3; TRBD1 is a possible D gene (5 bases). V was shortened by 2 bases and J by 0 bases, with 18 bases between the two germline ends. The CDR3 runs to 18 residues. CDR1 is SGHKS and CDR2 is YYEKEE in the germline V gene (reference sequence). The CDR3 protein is CASSLLAGESSSGNTIYF. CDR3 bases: TGTGCCAGCAGCTTATTAGCGGGGGAATCGAGCTCTGGAAACACCATATATTTT.